Listed here are 16 T cell receptor beta chains from one sample, sequenced in a study of T cell responses to AZD1222 COVID-19 vaccine. Produced via immunoSEQ multiplex PCR; TCRdb's table is partial and in-frame only. The sample lists about 82,000 clones, 90% to 95% seen once, with about 5% in the top ten. The sequenced sample was peripheral blood, obtained on day 0 of AZD1222 vaccination. These receptors were taken from an adult in good health.

This clone is a singleton in its sample. The genes are TRBV9 and TRBJ1-3; TRBD1 is a possible D gene (5 bases). Trimming took 0 bases from V and 5 from J, leaving 12 bases between them. The CDR3 contains 15 residues. CDR1 and CDR2 from the germline V gene are SGDLS and YYNGEE. The CDR3 region is CASSVATGSRNTIYF. CDR3 in DNA: TGTGCCAGCAGCGTAGCTACAGGAAGTAGAAACACCATATATTTT.

The gene calls are TRBV6-5 and TRBJ1-6; TRBD1 might be the D (6 bases). Germline values: CDR1 MNHEY, CDR2 SVGAGI. This CDR3 comprises 14 residues. V was trimmed by 6 bases and J by 6 bases, leaving 12 bases between them. This CDR3 reads CASSGGRGNSPLHF. The CDR3 nucleotides read TGTGCCAGCAGCGGGGGCAGGGGTAATTCACCCCTCCACTTT.

The chain uses TRBV2 and TRBJ1-2; unclear D gene. The CDR3 is 15 residues long. Germline CDR1 reads SNHLY; CDR2 reads FYNNEI. V gave up 5 bases and J gave up 2 bases, with 15 bases separating them. Here the CDR3 DNA reads TGTGCCAGCAGTCAACGGGTCCTCCCAAACTATGGCTACACCTTC. This sequence encodes CASSQRVLPNYGYTF.

The CDR3 DNA reads TGTGCCAGCAGCTCGCGGTCGGGGGGGCCCGGGGAGCTGTTTTTT. Its translation is CASSSRSGGPGELFF. This chain joins TRBV7-2 and TRBJ2-2, with 8 bases fitting TRBD2. Trimming cost V 4 bases and J 6 bases; bases outside gene matches: 7. The V gene's germline CDR1 is SGHTA and CDR2 FQGNSA. The CDR3 contains 15 residues.

Details on this clone: Other DNA sequences in the same sample also yield this CDR3. The chain joins TRBV11-2 to TRBJ1-5; a weak D match, TRBD1 (6 bases). This CDR3 contains 15 residues. Deletions cut 0 bases from V and 6 bases from J, with 12 bases between. Germline CDR1 and CDR2: SGHAT and FQNNGV. The CDR3 DNA reads as TGTGCCAGCAGCTTAGAAGGGGGGCGGGGTCAGCCCCAGCATTTT. Translating it yields CASSLEGGRGQPQHF.

The chain is built from TRBV18 and TRBJ1-6, with D perhaps TRBD1 (5 bases). Per germline, CDR1 KGHSH and CDR2 LQKENI. V lost 2 bases and J 4 bases, leaving 9 bases between the germline ends. This CDR3 has 15 residues. The CDR3 spells CASSPGATYNSPLHF. The CDR3 coding sequence is TGTGCCAGCTCACCAGGGGCGACATATAATTCACCCCTCCACTTT.

The V gene is TRBV2, the J gene TRBJ2-7, with a tentative D call TRBD1 (6 bases). CDR3 length: 15 amino acids. Germline assignment: CDR1 SNHLY and CDR2 FYNNEI. The V gene lost 6 bases and the J gene lost 0 bases, with 15 bases spanning the gap. CDR3 sequence (DNA): TGTGCCAGCAGGGTACCGGGACAAAGCTCCTACGAGCAGTACTTC. Translated: CASRVPGQSSYEQYF.

The chain employs TRBV15 and TRBJ2-4; D gene unclear. The CDR3 runs 15 residues. Trimming cost V 3 bases and J 1 base, with 10 bases left between them. Germline V CDR1 and CDR2: LNHNV, YYDKDF (reference sequence). This CDR3 is CATSRDLGAKNIQYF. For the CDR3, the DNA is TGTGCCACCAGCAGGGATCTAGGGGCCAAAAACATTCAGTACTTC.

The chain recombines TRBV28 with TRBJ1-2; D is undetermined. Per germline, CDR1 MDHEN and CDR2 SYDVKM. This CDR3 comprises 14 residues. V was pared by 1 base and J by 5 bases, with 11 bases between. CDR3 in amino acids: CASSLLRTGYGYTF. The CDR3 DNA reads TGTGCCAGCAGTTTATTAAGGACTGGATATGGCTACACCTTC.

Remarks on this clone: Within the sample, other DNA sequences also encode this same CDR3. The V gene is TRBV9, the J gene TRBJ2-7; D may be TRBD2 (5 bases). The CDR3 has 14 amino acids. Germline V lookup: CDR1 SGDLS, CDR2 YYNGEE. Trimming cost V 0 bases and J 1 base, with 8 bases left between them. DNA of the CDR3: TGTGCCAGCAGCGTAGGAAGCGGATCCTACGAGCAGTACTTC. Translation gives CASSVGSGSYEQYF.

The chain links TRBV14 to TRBJ2-2; D ambiguous. Germline lookup yields CDR1 SGHDN and CDR2 FVKESK. CDR3 length equals 11 residues. V was clipped by 2 bases and J by 5 bases, with 0 bases between them. For the CDR3, the DNA is TGTGCCAGCAGCCAAACCGGGGAGCTGTTTTTT. Its translation is CASSQTGELFF. Looking up the rest from reference TRBV14 and TRBJ2-2 gives the full variable domain: EAGVTQFPSHSVIEKGQTVTLRCDPISGHDNLYWYRRVMGKEIKFLLHFVKESKQDESGMPNNRFLAERTGGTYSTLKVQPAELEDSGVYFCASSQTGELFFGEGSRLTVL.

The chain recombines TRBV2 with TRBJ2-5; 7 nucleotides agree with TRBD2. Germline CDR1 is SNHLY and CDR2 is FYNNEI. The V gene end was trimmed by 7 bases and the J gene end by 5 bases; junction bases not matched to a gene: 13. This CDR3 contains 15 residues. The CDR3 reads CASNPGTTSIETQYF. DNA of the CDR3: TGTGCCAGCAACCCCGGGACTACATCAATTGAGACCCAGTACTTC.

In its sample, this clone was seen once. The gene calls are TRBV5-6 and TRBJ1-4, with 7 bases aligning to TRBD1. Germline CDR1 and CDR2: SGHDT and YYEEEE. The CDR3 extends over 15 amino acids. V shed 5 bases, J shed 5 bases, and the junction held 9 bases outside the gene matches. The CDR3 loop reads CASRGRQGVNEKLFF. CDR3 DNA: TGTGCCAGCAGGGGTCGACAGGGAGTAAATGAAAAACTGTTTTTT.

This chain links TRBV6-6 with TRBJ1-1; TRBD1 matches 7 bases. This CDR3 has 15 amino acids. The junction had 10 bases not matched to a gene; V was cut back by 7 bases and J by 2 bases. Germline V lookup: CDR1 MNHNY, CDR2 SVGAGI (reference sequence). The CDR3 protein is CASTAQGKENTEAFF. In DNA, the CDR3 is TGTGCCAGCACCGCACAGGGGAAAGAAAACACTGAAGCTTTCTTT.

CDR3 loop: CASSVVGPYYGYTF. The DNA for the CDR3 is TGTGCCAGCAGCGTAGTGGGACCCTACTATGGCTACACCTTC. The chain links TRBV9 to TRBJ1-2; weak D call: TRBD1 (5 bases). This CDR3 has 14 residues. Per the germline V gene, CDR1 is SGDLS and CDR2 is YYNGEE. Trimming removed 0 bases from V and 3 bases from J, with 9 bases in between.

The chain combines TRBV30 with TRBJ1-2; no reliable D call. The CDR3 sequence is 14 residues long. The V and J ends lost 1 base and 0 bases respectively, with 9 bases between them. CDR1 and CDR2 (germline): GTSNPN, SVGIG (reference sequence). The CDR3 loop is CAWSGPPTNYGYTF. The CDR3, as DNA: TGTGCCTGGAGTGGGCCACCAACTAACTATGGCTACACCTTC.